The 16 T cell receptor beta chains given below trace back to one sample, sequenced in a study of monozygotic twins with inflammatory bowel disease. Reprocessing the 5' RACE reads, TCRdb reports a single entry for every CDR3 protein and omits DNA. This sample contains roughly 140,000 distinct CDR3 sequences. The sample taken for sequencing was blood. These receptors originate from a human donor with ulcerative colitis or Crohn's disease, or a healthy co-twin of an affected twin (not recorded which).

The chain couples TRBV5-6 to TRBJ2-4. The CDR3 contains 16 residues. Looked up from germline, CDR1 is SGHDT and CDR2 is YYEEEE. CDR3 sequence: CASSLGGPLAKNIQYF.

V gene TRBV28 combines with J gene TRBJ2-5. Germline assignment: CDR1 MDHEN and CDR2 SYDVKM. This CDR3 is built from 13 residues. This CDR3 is CASSSSSQETQYF.

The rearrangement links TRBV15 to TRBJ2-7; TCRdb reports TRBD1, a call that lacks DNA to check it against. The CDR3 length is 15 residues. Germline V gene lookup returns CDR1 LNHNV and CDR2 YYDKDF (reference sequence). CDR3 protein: CATSRVGTGPYEQYF.

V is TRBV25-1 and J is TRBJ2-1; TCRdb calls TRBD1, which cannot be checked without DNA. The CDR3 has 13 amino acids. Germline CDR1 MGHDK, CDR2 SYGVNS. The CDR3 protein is CASSVTGIDEQFF.

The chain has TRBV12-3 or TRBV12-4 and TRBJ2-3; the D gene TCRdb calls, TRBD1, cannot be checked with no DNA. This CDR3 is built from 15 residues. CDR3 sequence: CASNTRVGGTDTQYF.

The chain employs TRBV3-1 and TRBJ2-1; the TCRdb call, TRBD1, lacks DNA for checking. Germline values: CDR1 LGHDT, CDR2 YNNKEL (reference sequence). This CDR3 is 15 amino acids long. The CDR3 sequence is CASSPGTGKYNEQFF.

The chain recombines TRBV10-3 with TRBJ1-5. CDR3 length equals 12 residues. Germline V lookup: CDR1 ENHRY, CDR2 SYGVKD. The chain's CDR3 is CAISESTQPQHF.

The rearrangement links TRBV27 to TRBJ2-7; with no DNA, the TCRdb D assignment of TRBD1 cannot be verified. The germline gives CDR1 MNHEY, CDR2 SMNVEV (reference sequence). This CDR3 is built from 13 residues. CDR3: CASSGKTGHEQYF.

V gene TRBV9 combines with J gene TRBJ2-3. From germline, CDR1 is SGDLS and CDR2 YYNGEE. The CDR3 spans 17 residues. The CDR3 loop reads CASSPRGSVFSTDTQYF.

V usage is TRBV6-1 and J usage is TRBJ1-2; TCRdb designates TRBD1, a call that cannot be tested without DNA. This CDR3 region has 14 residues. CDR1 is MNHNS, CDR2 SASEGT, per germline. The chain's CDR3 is CASSLSRQSYGYTF.

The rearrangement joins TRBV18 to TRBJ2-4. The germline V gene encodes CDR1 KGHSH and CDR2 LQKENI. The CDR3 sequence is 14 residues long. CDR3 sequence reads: CASSPSGYENIQYF.

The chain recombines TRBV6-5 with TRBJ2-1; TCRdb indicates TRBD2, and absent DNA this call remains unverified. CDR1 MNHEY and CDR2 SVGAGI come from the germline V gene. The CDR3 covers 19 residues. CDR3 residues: CASSYWGLAGAFGDGEQFF.

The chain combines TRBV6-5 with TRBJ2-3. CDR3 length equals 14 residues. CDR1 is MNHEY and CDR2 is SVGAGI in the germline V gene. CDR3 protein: CASSYNRRTDTQYF.

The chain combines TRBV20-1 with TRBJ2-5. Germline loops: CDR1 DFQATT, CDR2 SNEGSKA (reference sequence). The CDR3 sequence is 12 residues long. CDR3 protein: CSARDGPETQYF.

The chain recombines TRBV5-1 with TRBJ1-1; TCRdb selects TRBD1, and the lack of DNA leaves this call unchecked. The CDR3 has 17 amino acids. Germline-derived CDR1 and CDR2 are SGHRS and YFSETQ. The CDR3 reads CASSPNGPGTMNTEAFF.

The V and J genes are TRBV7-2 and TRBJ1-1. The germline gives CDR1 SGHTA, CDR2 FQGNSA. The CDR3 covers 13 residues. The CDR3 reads CASSFNSMGEASF.